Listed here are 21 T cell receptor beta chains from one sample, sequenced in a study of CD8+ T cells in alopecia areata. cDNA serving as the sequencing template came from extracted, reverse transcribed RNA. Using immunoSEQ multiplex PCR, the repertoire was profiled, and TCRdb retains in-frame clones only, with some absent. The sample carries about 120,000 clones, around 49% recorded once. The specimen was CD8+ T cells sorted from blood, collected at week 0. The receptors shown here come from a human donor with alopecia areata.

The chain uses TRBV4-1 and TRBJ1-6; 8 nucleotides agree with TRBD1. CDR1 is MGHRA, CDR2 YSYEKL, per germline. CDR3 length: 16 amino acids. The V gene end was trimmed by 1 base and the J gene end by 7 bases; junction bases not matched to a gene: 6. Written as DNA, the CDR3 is TGCGCCAGCAGCCAAGCCCGACAGGGGCTAAATTCACCCCTCCACTTT. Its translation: CASSQARQGLNSPLHF.

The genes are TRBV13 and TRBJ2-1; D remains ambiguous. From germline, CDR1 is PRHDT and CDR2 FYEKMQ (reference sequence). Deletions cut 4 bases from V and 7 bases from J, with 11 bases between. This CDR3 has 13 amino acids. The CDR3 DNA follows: TGTGCCAGCAGCTCCCGGAGTCGTAATGAGCAGTTCTTC. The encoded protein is CASSSRSRNEQFF.

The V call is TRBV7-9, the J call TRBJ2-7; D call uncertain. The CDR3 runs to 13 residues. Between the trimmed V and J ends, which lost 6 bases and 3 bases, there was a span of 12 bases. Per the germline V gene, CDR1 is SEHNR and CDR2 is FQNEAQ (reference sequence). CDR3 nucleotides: TGTGCCAGCAGTGCAAGGGCTGACTACGAGCAGTACTTC. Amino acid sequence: CASSARADYEQYF.

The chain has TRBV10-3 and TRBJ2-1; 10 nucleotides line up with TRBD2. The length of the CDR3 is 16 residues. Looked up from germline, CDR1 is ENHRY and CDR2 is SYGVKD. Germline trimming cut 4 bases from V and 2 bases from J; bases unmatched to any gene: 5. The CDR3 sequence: CAISVSGGFAYNEQFF. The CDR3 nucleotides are TGTGCCATCAGTGTTAGCGGGGGGTTCGCCTACAATGAGCAGTTCTTC.

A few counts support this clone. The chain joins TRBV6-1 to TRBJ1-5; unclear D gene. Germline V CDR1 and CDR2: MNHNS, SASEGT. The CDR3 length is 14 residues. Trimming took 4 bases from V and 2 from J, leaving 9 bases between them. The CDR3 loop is CASSGRRGNQPQHF. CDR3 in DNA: TGTGCCAGCAGTGGGCGGCGGGGCAATCAGCCCCAGCATTTT.

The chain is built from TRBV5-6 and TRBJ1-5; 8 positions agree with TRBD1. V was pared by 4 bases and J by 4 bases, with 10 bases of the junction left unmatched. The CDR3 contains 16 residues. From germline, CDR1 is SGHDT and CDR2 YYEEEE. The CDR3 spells CASSLWTGRGNQPQHF. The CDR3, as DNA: TGTGCCAGCAGCCTCTGGACAGGGAGGGGAAATCAGCCCCAGCATTTT.

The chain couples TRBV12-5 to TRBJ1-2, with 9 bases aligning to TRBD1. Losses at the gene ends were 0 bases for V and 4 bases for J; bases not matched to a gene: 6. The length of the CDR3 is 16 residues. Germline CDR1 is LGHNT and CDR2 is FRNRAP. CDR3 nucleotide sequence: TGTGCTAGTGGTTTGGTGGGGACAGGGAGTAGCTATGGCTACACCTTC. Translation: CASGLVGTGSSYGYTF.

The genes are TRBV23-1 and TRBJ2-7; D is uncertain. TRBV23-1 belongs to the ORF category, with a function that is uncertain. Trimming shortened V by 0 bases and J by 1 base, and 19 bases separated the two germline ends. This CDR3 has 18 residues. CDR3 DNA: TGCGCCAGCAGTCAATCTCTTCCCCAGAACGAAGGATCCTACGAGCAGTACTTC. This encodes CASSQSLPQNEGSYEQYF.

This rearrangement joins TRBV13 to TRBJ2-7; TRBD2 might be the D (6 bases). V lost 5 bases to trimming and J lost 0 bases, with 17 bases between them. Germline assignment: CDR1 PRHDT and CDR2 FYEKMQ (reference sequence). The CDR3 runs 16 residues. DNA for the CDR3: TGTGCCAGCAGCCAAGGGGCGGGGCTCAGCTCCTACGAGCAGTACTTC. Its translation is CASSQGAGLSSYEQYF.

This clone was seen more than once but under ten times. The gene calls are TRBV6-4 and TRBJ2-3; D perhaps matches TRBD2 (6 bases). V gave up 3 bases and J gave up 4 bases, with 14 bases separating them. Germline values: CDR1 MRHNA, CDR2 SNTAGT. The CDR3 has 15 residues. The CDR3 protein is CASSEWSGRADTQYF. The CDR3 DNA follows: TGTGCCAGCAGTGAGTGGAGCGGGCGAGCAGATACGCAGTATTTT.

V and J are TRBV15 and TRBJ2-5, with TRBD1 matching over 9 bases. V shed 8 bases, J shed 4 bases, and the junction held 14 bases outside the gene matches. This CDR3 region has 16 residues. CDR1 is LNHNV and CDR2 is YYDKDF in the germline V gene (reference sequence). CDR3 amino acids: CATLIIGTGRIETQYF. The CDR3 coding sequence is TGTGCCACCTTGATAATCGGGACAGGGAGGATAGAGACCCAGTACTTC. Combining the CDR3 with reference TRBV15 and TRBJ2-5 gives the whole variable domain DAMVIQNPRYQVTQFGKPVTLSCSQTLNHNVMYWYQQKSSQAPKLLFHYYDKDFNNEADTPDNFQSRRPNTSFCFLDIRSPGLGDTAMYLCATLIIGTGRIETQYFGPGTRLLVL.

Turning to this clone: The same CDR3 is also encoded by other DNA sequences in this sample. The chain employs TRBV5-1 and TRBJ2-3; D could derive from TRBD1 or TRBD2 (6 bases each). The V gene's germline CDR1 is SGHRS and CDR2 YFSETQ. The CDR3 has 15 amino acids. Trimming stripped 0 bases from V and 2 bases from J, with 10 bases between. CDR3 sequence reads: CASSLEGGVTDTQYF. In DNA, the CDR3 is TGCGCCAGCAGCTTGGAGGGGGGAGTCACAGATACGCAGTATTTT.

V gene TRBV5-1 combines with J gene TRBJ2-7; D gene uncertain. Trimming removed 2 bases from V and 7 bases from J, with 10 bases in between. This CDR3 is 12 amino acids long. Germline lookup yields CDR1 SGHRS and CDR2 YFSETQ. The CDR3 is CASSLHPGEQYF. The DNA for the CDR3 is TGCGCCAGCAGCTTACATCCCGGGGAGCAGTACTTC.

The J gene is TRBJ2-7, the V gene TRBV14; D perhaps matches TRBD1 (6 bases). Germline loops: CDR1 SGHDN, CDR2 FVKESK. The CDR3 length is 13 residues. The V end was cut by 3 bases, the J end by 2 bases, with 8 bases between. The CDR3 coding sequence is TGTGCCAGCAGCCAGGACAGCGCCTACGAGCAGTACTTC. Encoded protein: CASSQDSAYEQYF.

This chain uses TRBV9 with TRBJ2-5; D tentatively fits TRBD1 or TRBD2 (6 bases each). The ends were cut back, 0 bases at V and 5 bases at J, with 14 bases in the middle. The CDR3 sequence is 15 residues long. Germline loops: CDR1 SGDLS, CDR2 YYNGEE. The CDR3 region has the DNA TGTGCCAGCAGCGTAGCTTCGGGGGCCACGGAGACCCAGTACTTC. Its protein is CASSVASGATETQYF.

CDR3 coding DNA: TGTGCCAGCAGCGAATACAATCAGCCCCAGCATTTT. This sequence encodes CASSEYNQPQHF. The rearrangement uses TRBV5-6 and TRBJ1-5; unclear D gene. This CDR3 region has 12 residues. V lost 4 bases and J lost 3, with 5 bases in between. The germline V gene encodes CDR1 SGHDT and CDR2 YYEEEE. The variable domain in full, with the rest retrieved from reference TRBV5-6 and TRBJ1-5, is DAGVTQSPTHLIKTRGQQVTLRCSPKSGHDTVSWYQQALGQGPQFIFQYYEEEERQRGNFPDRFSGHQFPNYSSELNVNALLLGDSALYLCASSEYNQPQHFGDGTRLSIL.

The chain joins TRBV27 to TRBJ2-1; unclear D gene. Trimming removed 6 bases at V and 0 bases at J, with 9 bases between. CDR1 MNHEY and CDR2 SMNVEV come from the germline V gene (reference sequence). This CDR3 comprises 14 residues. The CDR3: CASRFRPSYNEQFF. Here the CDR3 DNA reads TGTGCCAGCAGATTTCGGCCCTCCTACAATGAGCAGTTCTTC.

Written as DNA, the CDR3 is TGCGCCAGCAGCCGGGGAAGCATGGGTCAGCCCCAGCATTTT. Translating gives CASSRGSMGQPQHF. J is TRBJ1-5 and V is TRBV4-1; no definite D call. The CDR3 is 14 amino acids. CDR1 and CDR2 (germline): MGHRA, YSYEKL. Trimming took off 4 bases at V and 6 bases at J, with 13 bases between the two ends.

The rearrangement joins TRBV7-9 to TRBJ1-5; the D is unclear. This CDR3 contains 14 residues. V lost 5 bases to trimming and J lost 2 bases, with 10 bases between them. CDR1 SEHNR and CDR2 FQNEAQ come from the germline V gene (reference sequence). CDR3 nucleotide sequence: TGTGCCAGCAGCGAAGGGTCGGGCAATCAGCCCCAGCATTTT. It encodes CASSEGSGNQPQHF.

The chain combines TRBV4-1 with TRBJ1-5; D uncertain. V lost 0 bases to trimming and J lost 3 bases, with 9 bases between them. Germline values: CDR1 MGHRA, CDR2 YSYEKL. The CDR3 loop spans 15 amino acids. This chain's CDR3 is CASSQDWPDNQPQHF. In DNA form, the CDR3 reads TGCGCCAGCAGCCAAGATTGGCCGGACAATCAGCCCCAGCATTTT.

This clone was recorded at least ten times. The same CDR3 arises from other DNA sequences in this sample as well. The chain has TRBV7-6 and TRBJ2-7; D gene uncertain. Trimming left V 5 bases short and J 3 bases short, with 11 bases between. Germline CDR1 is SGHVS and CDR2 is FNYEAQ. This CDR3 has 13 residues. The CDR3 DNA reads TGTGCCAGCAGCCCAGGACCCAACTACGAGCAGTACTTC. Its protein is CASSPGPNYEQYF.